Below, 20 T cell receptor beta chains from the same sample are listed, as sequenced in a study of T cell clonality in common variable immunodeficiency. Repertoires were generated with immunoSEQ multiplex PCR, while TCRdb's copy carries only in-frame clones and drops some. The table lists 80,000 or so clones, with no singletons. The sample was peripheral blood mononuclear cells. These receptor sequences come from a person aged 18 to 69 in good health.

This clone occurred many times. The CDR3 DNA, read in part, is TGCAGTGCTAGTCACGGCGGGAGCTCCTACAATGAG. Translation gives CSASHGGSSYNE. The whole CDR3 region reads CSASHGGSSYNEQFF. The chain is built from TRBV20-1 and TRBJ2-1; 7 bases fit TRBD2. The read gets to within 3 residues of the CDR3 end, and the germline J gene fills in the rest. With V trimmed by 3 bases and J by 0 bases, 5 bases remained unmatched. The CDR3 sequence is 15 residues long. Germline V gene data show CDR1 as DFQATT and CDR2 as SNEGSKA (reference sequence).

This clone was picked up many times. The read gets to within 3 residues of the CDR3 end, and the germline J gene fills in the rest. The rearrangement joins TRBV7-9 to TRBJ2-3; D is possibly TRBD2 (6 bases). Germline values: CDR1 SEHNR, CDR2 FQNEAQ (reference sequence). There are 14 residues in the CDR3. The V end lost 6 bases, the J end lost 2 bases, and 12 bases lay between the germline ends. CDR3: CASREGLSTDTQYF. CDR3 DNA (partial): TGTGCCAGCAGAGAAGGACTATCCACAGATACG.

This clone was found many times. Read coverage stops 3 residues before the CDR3 terminus; the germline J gene supplies the remainder. This chain joins TRBV6-2 or TRBV6-3 and TRBJ1-1, with 8 bases matching TRBD1. The CDR3 sequence is 15 residues long. The V segment lost 3 bases and the J segment 4 bases; nucleotides outside the gene matches: 7. The V gene's germline CDR1 is MNHEY and CDR2 SVGEGT. Partial CDR3 DNA: TGTGCCAGCAGTTATTTACAGGGGGTGAGCACTGAA. It specifies CASSYLQGVSTE. The whole CDR3 protein reads CASSYLQGVSTEAFF.

This clone was detected many times. The read stops 3 residues short of the end of the CDR3; the missing end is completed from the germline J gene. The chain uses TRBV5-4 and TRBJ2-7; D uncertain. V dropped 6 bases and J dropped 4 bases, with 8 bases sitting between them. Germline V gene lookup returns CDR1 SGHNT and CDR2 YYREEE (reference sequence). The CDR3 covers 11 residues. This chain's CDR3 is CASTGAYEQYF. CDR3 DNA, as far as it was read: TGTGCCAGCACTGGAGCGTACGAG.

There are many counts of this clone. An end of the junction differs from the germline gene, which may be a read error. With the read ending 3 residues before the CDR3 end, the germline J gene is used to fill in that end. The chain is built from TRBV7-7 and TRBJ2-5; tentative D call: TRBD2 (5 bases). This CDR3 contains 14 residues. The germline CDR1 and CDR2 sequences are SSHAT and FNYEAQ (reference sequence). The CDR3 region is CASSLGRDQETQYF. Incomplete CDR3 DNA: TGTGCTAGCAGCTTAGGGCGGGACCAAGAGACC.

This clone was observed at least ten times. The read ends 3 residues before the CDR3 terminus; that terminus is restored from the germline J gene. The chain links TRBV7-2 to TRBJ1-2; a possible D gene is TRBD1 (6 bases). Trimming removed 3 bases at V and 7 bases at J, with 15 bases between. The CDR3 is made up of 14 amino acids. Germline loops: CDR1 SGHTA, CDR2 FQGNSA. The CDR3 is CASSFIQGRRGYTF. The covered CDR3 bases are TGTGCCAGCAGCTTTATCCAGGGGCGGCGTGGC. Using reference TRBV7-2 and TRBJ1-2 for the parts outside the CDR3, the full variable domain is GAGVSQSPSNKVTEKGKDVELRCDPISGHTALYWYRQSLGQGLEFLIYFQGNSAPDKSGLPSDRFSAERTGGSVSTLTIQRTQQEDSAVYLCASSFIQGRRGYTFGSGTRLTVV.

This clone was found many times. The read finishes 3 residues shy of the CDR3 end, and the germline J gene is used to complete it. The gene calls are TRBV7-2 and TRBJ2-7; D perhaps matches TRBD1 (5 bases). Trimming shortened V by 6 bases and J by 5 bases, and 14 bases separated the two germline ends. Germline CDR1 SGHTA, CDR2 FQGNSA. The CDR3 has 13 amino acids. The CDR3 bases that were read are TGTGCCAGCAGTTCAGGGAATCTGGACGAG. Translated, it gives CASSSGNLDE. The full CDR3 protein reads CASSSGNLDEQYF. The full variable domain, its missing parts supplied by reference TRBV7-2 and TRBJ2-7, is GAGVSQSPSNKVTEKGKDVELRCDPISGHTALYWYRQSLGQGLEFLIYFQGNSAPDKSGLPSDRFSAERTGGSVSTLTIQRTQQEDSAVYLCASSSGNLDEQYFGPGTRLTVT.

There are many counts of this clone. The sequence runs out 3 residues before the end of the CDR3; the remainder is reconstructed from the germline J gene. J is TRBJ1-5 and V is TRBV30, with D perhaps matching TRBD1 (5 bases). Trimming shortened V by 0 bases and J by 8 bases, and 8 bases separated the two germline ends. Germline values: CDR1 GTSNPN, CDR2 SVGIG (reference sequence). This CDR3 contains 12 residues. The part of the CDR3 DNA that was read is TGTGCCTGGAGTGTACAGGAGAAGCCC. Its protein product is CAWSVQEKP. The full-length CDR3 reads as CAWSVQEKPQHF.

This clone was detected many times. The CDR3 extends 3 residues past the end of the read, so its final part is completed from the germline J gene. The gene calls are TRBV20-1 and TRBJ2-7, with TRBD1 identical over 9 bases. Germline V CDR1 and CDR2: DFQATT, SNEGSKA (reference sequence). The J segment lost 2 bases and the V segment lost 6 bases, leaving 8 bases of the junction unmatched. The CDR3 has 14 amino acids. CDR3 bases read: TGCAGTGCCACACCGGGACAGGGTACCTACGAG. This translates into CSATPGQGTYE. The CDR3 in full is CSATPGQGTYEQYF.

This clone was detected ten times or more. The sequence runs out 3 residues before the end of the CDR3; the remainder is reconstructed from the germline J gene. The chain recombines TRBV10-3 with TRBJ2-1; D possibly corresponds to TRBD2 (6 bases). Germline values: CDR1 ENHRY, CDR2 SYGVKD. V shed 3 bases and J shed 4 bases, with 13 bases lying between them. This CDR3 is built from 15 residues. The CDR3 is CAISDGTQSYNEQFF. The sequenced part of the CDR3 DNA is TGTGCCATCAGTGACGGGACTCAGTCTTACAATGAG.

This clone was found many times. Read sequence stops 3 residues before the CDR3 end, and the germline J gene provides the missing end. The chain links TRBV20-1 to TRBJ2-1; TRBD2 aligns across 8 bases. From germline, CDR1 is DFQATT and CDR2 SNEGSKA (reference sequence). This CDR3 has 14 residues. V was pared by 2 bases and J by 6 bases, with 6 bases of the junction left unmatched. The CDR3 loop is CSARKGTSRNEQFF. The sequenced CDR3 bases are TGCAGTGCTAGAAAGGGGACTAGTCGCAATGAG.

This clone was observed many times. The CDR3 is cut off 3 residues early in the read; its end comes from the germline J gene. The J gene is TRBJ2-5, the V gene TRBV7-9, with unresolved D. Germline CDR1 SEHNR, CDR2 FQNEAQ (reference sequence). V was shortened by 1 base and J by 4 bases, with 13 bases between the two germline ends. The CDR3 runs to 15 residues. The DNA read from the CDR3 is TGTGCCAGCAGCTTAGAACCTAGGATAGCAGAGACC. The encoded protein is CASSLEPRIAET. Given in full, the CDR3 is CASSLEPRIAETQYF.

This clone occurred many times. The missing CDR3 end, 3 residues past where the read stops, is filled in from the germline J gene. The chain combines TRBV28 with TRBJ2-5; 7 nucleotides align to TRBD2. The J segment lost 1 base and the V segment lost 3 bases, leaving 8 bases of the junction unmatched. Germline V CDR1 and CDR2: MDHEN, SYDVKM. CDR3 length: 16 residues. The CDR3 bases that were read are TGTGCCAGCAGTTTTCCCCAGCGGGGTATCCAAGAGACC. This gives the protein CASSFPQRGIQET. The CDR3, in full, reads CASSFPQRGIQETQYF.

This clone has ten or more counts. Coverage ceases 3 residues before the CDR3 finishes, and the germline J gene fills in the end. J is TRBJ1-5 and V is TRBV5-4; TRBD1 matches 10 bases. V dropped 0 bases and J dropped 4; count of bases not matched to a gene: 1. The CDR3 runs to 15 residues. The germline gives CDR1 SGHNT, CDR2 YYREEE (reference sequence). CDR3 bases read: TGTGCCAGCAGCTTGGGGACAGGGGGAAATCAGCCC. It translates to CASSLGTGGNQP. The whole CDR3 protein reads CASSLGTGGNQPQHF.

This clone appeared many times. The missing CDR3 end, 3 residues past where the read stops, is filled in from the germline J gene. The chain joins TRBV7-2 to TRBJ1-5; possible D gene TRBD1, 5 bases. CDR1 is SGHTA, CDR2 FQGNSA, per germline. V was cut by 5 bases and J by 6 bases, with 17 bases left in between. This CDR3 is built from 15 residues. The CDR3 region is CASSPPGRGSQPQHF. CDR3 bases read: TGTGCCAGCAGCCCGCCGGGGCGGGGATCTCAGCCC.

This clone appeared many times. The observed sequence ends 3 residues before the CDR3 terminus, with the missing tail filled in from the germline J gene. This chain connects TRBV29-1 to TRBJ2-1; 8 bases are a match to TRBD2. After removal of 6 bases from V and 0 bases from J, the junction contained 4 bases not matched to a gene. Germline CDR1 and CDR2: SQVTM and ANQGSEA. The CDR3 spans 14 residues. Here the CDR3 reads CSVGGGDSYNEQFF. The CDR3 bases that were read are TGCAGCGTCGGGGGGGGAGACTCCTACAATGAG.

This clone was recorded many times. The read terminates 3 residues ahead of where the CDR3 ends, so the germline J gene completes it. V gene TRBV20-1 combines with J gene TRBJ2-7; a weak D match, TRBD2 (8 bases). Germline V gene lookup returns CDR1 DFQATT and CDR2 SNEGSKA (reference sequence). Trimming shortened V by 4 bases and J by 5 bases, and 24 bases separated the two germline ends. The CDR3 has 16 residues. The sequenced part of the CDR3 DNA is TGCAGTGCTAAATACCCCGGGAGGGGGCTTATCCACGAG. Translated, it gives CSAKYPGRGLIHE. The entire CDR3 reads CSAKYPGRGLIHEQYF.

This clone was seen repeatedly, ten times or more. The observed sequence ends 3 residues before the CDR3 terminus, with the missing tail filled in from the germline J gene. The gene calls are TRBV20-1 and TRBJ2-5, with a possible D match to TRBD2 (7 bases). The CDR3 extends over 14 amino acids. The germline V gene has CDR1 DFQATT and CDR2 SNEGSKA (reference sequence). V was pared by 8 bases and J by 2 bases, with 18 bases between. The CDR3 DNA, read in part, is TGCAGTCCTACCTGGGGGGGGCGACAAGAGACC. Translation: CSPTWGGRQET. The entire CDR3 protein reads CSPTWGGRQETQYF.

Many counts were recorded for this clone. The read ends 3 residues shy of where the CDR3 ends; the end is completed using the germline J gene. The chain couples TRBV12-3 or TRBV12-4 to TRBJ2-1, with D uncertain. CDR3 length: 15 residues. V gave up 4 bases and J gave up 8 bases, with 18 bases separating them. The CDR3 DNA, read in part, is TGTGCCAGCAGTTGGTCTAGAGATTATTTCGATGAG. Translated: CASSWSRDYFDE. The CDR3, in full, reads CASSWSRDYFDEQFF.

Of note for this clone: The read stops 3 residues short of the end of the CDR3; the missing end is completed from the germline J gene. The chain employs TRBV6-2 or TRBV6-3 and TRBJ2-5; perhaps TRBD2 as D (6 bases). The CDR3 consists of 14 residues. Germline V gene data show CDR1 as MNHEY and CDR2 as SVGEGT. Trimming left V 8 bases short and J 2 bases short, with 15 bases between. CDR3 DNA, as far as it was read: TGTGCCAGCCAAAATTCGGCGGGGCAAGAGACC. Translation: CASQNSAGQET. The CDR3 in full is CASQNSAGQETQYF.